These T cell receptor beta chains were read from a single sample in a study of blood T cell repertoires in COVID-19. TCRdb's copy holds only in-frame clones and misses some; the assay was immunoSEQ multiplex PCR. The table has 50,000 to 65,000 clones, 65% to 85% seen once. Input material: PBMCs or T cells enriched from blood (not recorded which). These receptors were obtained from a woman aged 55-69 years who had been exposed to COVID-19. Each CDR3 is given with its conserved first and last residue. Fields, in order: V gene, J gene, D gene, clone size, CDR3 DNA, CDR3 protein. A D gene is named only where the DNA matches it firmly. Some rows mark clone size as missing; the rest say once, few, many or name a class of expanded clone.

TRBV19,TRBJ1-1,TRBD1,NA,TGTGCCAGTAGTACTATACAGGGGGCTGTGGCTTTCTTT,CASSTIQGAVAFF
TRBV3-1/TRBV3-2,TRBJ1-5,NA,NA,TGTGCCAGCAGCGCCCGAGGCGGGTCTCAGCCCCAGCATTTT,CASSARGGSQPQHF
TRBV29-1,TRBJ1-1,NA,NA,TGCAGCGCCCACGCCACTTTCGGGAACACTGAAGCTTTCTTT,CSAHATFGNTEAFF
TRBV30,TRBJ1-5,TRBD1,NA,TGTGCCTGGAAGGGACAGGGTTTTAGGCAGCCCCAGCATTTT,CAWKGQGFRQPQHF
TRBV24-1,TRBJ1-2,NA,NA,TGTGCCACCAGTGATGGACAAAACTATGGCTACACCTTC,CATSDGQNYGYTF
TRBV25-1,TRBJ1-6,NA,once,TGTGCCAGCAGCGGTGATTCACCCCTCCACTTT,CASSGDSPLHF
TRBV12-3/TRBV12-4,TRBJ1-6,NA,NA,TGTGCCAGCAGTTTGTCTGGCTCACCCCTCCACTTT,CASSLSGSPLHF
TRBV30,TRBJ2-3,TRBD1,NA,TGTGCCTGGAGTGTGGGACAGGGATTTCGAATAGATACGCAGTATTTT,CAWSVGQGFRIDTQYF
TRBV15,TRBJ2-7,TRBD2,NA,TGTGCCACCAGCAGGGAGCGGGGCGAGCAGTACTTC,CATSRERGEQYF
TRBV2,TRBJ2-1,NA,few,TGTGCCAGCAGTGTGGAGGGGACGGTTTCGGGTGAGCAGTTCTTC,CASSVEGTVSGEQFF
TRBV6-5,TRBJ1-1,TRBD1,few,TGTGCCGCAATTCCCGGACAGGGAAGGTCCACTGAAGCTTTCTTT,CAAIPGQGRSTEAFF
TRBV28,TRBJ2-1,TRBD2,medium-sized,TGTGCCAGCAGTCCTTACTCTAGCGGGCCGAGCTCCTACAATGAGCAGTTCTTC,CASSPYSSGPSSYNEQFF
TRBV29-1,TRBJ2-1,NA,NA,TGCAGCGTTGGTTTGTCGGGGGATGAGCAGTTCTTC,CSVGLSGDEQFF
TRBV7-2,TRBJ2-5,NA,NA,TGTGCCAGCAGCCCTGCCGGGACTGGATTCGGGACCCAGTACTTC,CASSPAGTGFGTQYF
TRBV30,TRBJ1-4,NA,NA,TGTGCCTGGAGTGTAGAACTTGGGAGGGGATCGGAAAAACTGTTTTTT,CAWSVELGRGSEKLFF
TRBV3-1/TRBV3-2,TRBJ1-1,NA,NA,TGTGCCAGCAGCCAATTCGCTGAAGCTTTCTTT,CASSQFAEAFF
TRBV19,TRBJ1-1,TRBD1,many,TGTGCCAGTTGGACAGGGGGTTTGAACACTGAAGCTTTCTTT,CASWTGGLNTEAFF
TRBV2,TRBJ2-7,NA,NA,TGTGCCAGCAGTTCACAGGTCTCCTACGAGCAGTACTTC,CASSSQVSYEQYF
TRBV7-6,TRBJ1-1,NA,NA,TGTGCCAGCAGCTTAGTAGGCGAGGCGGGGGGCTTGGACACTGAAGCTTTCTTT,CASSLVGEAGGLDTEAFF
TRBV28,TRBJ1-2,NA,NA,TGTGCCAGCTCGGCGGGCTATGGCTACACCTTC,CASSAGYGYTF
TRBV6-5,TRBJ1-5,NA,NA,TGTGCCAGCAGTTACGCTGGAGGGCCCCAGCATTTT,CASSYAGGPQHF
TRBV7-2,TRBJ2-3,TRBD1,NA,TGTGCCAGCACCCCACCTGACAGGGGGCGAGATACGCAGTATTTT,CASTPPDRGRDTQYF
TRBV7-9,TRBJ1-5,NA,NA,TGTGCCAGCGCTGAGGGGACACTTAGCAATCAGCCCCAGCATTTT,CASAEGTLSNQPQHF
TRBV2,TRBJ2-2,NA,NA,TGTGCCAGCAGTTCAGGTGAAGCAGCAGGGGAGCTGTTTTTT,CASSSGEAAGELFF
TRBV4-1,TRBJ1-1,TRBD1,NA,TGCGCCAGCAGCCAAGATCCGACAGGGGGAGAAGGTGAAGCTTTCTTT,CASSQDPTGGEGEAFF
TRBV27,TRBJ2-3,NA,few,TGTGCCAGCAAACTAGGCGGGGGCACAGATACGCAGTATTTT,CASKLGGGTDTQYF
TRBV27,TRBJ1-4,TRBD1,few,TGTGCCAGCACCCTGGGGACAGATGAAAAACTGTTTTTT,CASTLGTDEKLFF
TRBV7-2,TRBJ2-7,NA,once,TGTGCCAGCAGCTTAGCGGTAGGAGCCCTTGCCCCCTACGAGCAGTACTTC,CASSLAVGALAPYEQYF
TRBV11-2,TRBJ2-5,TRBD2,NA,TGTGCCAGCAGCTTTAGGGGACTAGCGGGAATAGAGACCCAGTACTTC,CASSFRGLAGIETQYF
TRBV7-6,TRBJ2-5,TRBD2,NA,TGTGCCAGCAGCTTAGGTCCTCCCGGGACTAGCGGGGGGGCGTACCAAGAGACCCAGTACTTC,CASSLGPPGTSGGAYQETQYF
TRBV5-4,TRBJ2-2,NA,NA,TGTGCCAGCAGCCTAGCGACCACCGGGGAGCTGTTTTTT,CASSLATTGELFF
TRBV5-1,TRBJ2-6,NA,NA,TGCGCCAGCAGCCCTGTTCGGGGCTCTGGGGCCAACGTCCTGACTTTC,CASSPVRGSGANVLTF
TRBV9,TRBJ1-1,NA,NA,TGTGCCAGCAGCGTCGGATTGGAGGCGGGGGCCGCTTTCTTT,CASSVGLEAGAAFF
TRBV28,TRBJ2-7,TRBD2,NA,TGTGCCAGCAGACCCCAACTAGCGGGAGGAGACGAGCAGTACTTC,CASRPQLAGGDEQYF
TRBV5-4,TRBJ2-3,TRBD2,NA,TGTGCCAGCAGCTTGGATAGCGGGGGGCCATATTTT,CASSLDSGGPYF
TRBV18,TRBJ1-2,NA,NA,TGTGCCAGCTCACCAGGAGGAGGTTCAAGGGGAGGAGGCTACACCTTC,CASSPGGGSRGGGYTF
TRBV5-6,TRBJ2-7,NA,NA,TGTGCCAGCAGCTTTAGACACTTATCCTACGAGCAGTACTTC,CASSFRHLSYEQYF
TRBV27,TRBJ2-1,TRBD2,NA,TGTGCCAGCAGTTTAGGCTCCCTAGCGGGGGACACCTACAATGAGCAGTTCTTC,CASSLGSLAGDTYNEQFF
TRBV19,TRBJ1-4,NA,NA,TGTGCCACCCAACAGGAACGATTTGAAAAACTGTTTTTT,CATQQERFEKLFF
TRBV28,TRBJ1-1,NA,NA,TGTGCCAGCAGTTCCAGCGCCATGAACACTGAAGCTTTCTTT,CASSSSAMNTEAFF
TRBV5-1,TRBJ1-1,NA,NA,TGCGCCAGCAGCTTGGCCGGAAGGGGTTTCATGAACACTGAAGCTTTCTTT,CASSLAGRGFMNTEAFF
TRBV7-9,TRBJ1-6,TRBD1,NA,TGTGCCAGCAGCTTAGGAACAGGGGGATCACCCCTCCACTTT,CASSLGTGGSPLHF
TRBV4-1,TRBJ1-4,NA,few,TGCGCCAGCCTCGGAGACGGGAATAATGAAAAACTGTTTTTT,CASLGDGNNEKLFF
TRBV7-8,TRBJ2-5,TRBD2,NA,TGTGCCAGCAGCTTAGGTGGGGCTAGCGGGCGGGAGACCCAGTACTTC,CASSLGGASGRETQYF
TRBV3-1/TRBV3-2,TRBJ2-7,NA,few,TGTGCCAGCAGCCAAGACTGGACAGTATACGAGCAGTACTTC,CASSQDWTVYEQYF
TRBV28,TRBJ2-1,TRBD1,many,TGTGCCAGCAGTCCCGGGACAGGGGGCGGAGGTGAGCAGTTCTTC,CASSPGTGGGGEQFF
TRBV19,TRBJ1-1,TRBD1,NA,TGTGCCAGTAGTCGACAGGGGGAGGACACTGAAGCTTTCTTT,CASSRQGEDTEAFF
TRBV5-1,TRBJ1-1,NA,NA,TGCGCCAGCAGCCCTGGGGGCACCACGAACACTGAAGCTTTCTTT,CASSPGGTTNTEAFF
TRBV7-2,TRBJ2-5,TRBD2,few,TGTGCCAGCAGCAGCGGGGTGGGAGAGACCCAGTACTTC,CASSSGVGETQYF